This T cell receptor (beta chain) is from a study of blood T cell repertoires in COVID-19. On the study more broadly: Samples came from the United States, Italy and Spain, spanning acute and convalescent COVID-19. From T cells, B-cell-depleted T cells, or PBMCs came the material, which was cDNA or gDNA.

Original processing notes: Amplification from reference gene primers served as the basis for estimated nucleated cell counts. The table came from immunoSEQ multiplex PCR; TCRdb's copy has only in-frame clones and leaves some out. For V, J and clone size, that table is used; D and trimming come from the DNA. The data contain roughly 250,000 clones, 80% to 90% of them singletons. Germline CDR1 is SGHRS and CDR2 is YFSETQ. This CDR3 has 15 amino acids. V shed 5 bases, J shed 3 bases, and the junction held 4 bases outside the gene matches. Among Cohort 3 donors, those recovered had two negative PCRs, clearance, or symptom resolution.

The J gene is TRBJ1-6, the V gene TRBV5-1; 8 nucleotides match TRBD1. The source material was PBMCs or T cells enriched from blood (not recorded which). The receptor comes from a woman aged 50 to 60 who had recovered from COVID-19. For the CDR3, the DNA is TGCGCCAGCAGTCGGACAGGGCTCTATAATTCACCCCTCCACTTT. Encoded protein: CASSRTGLYNSPLHF.